The following is a T cell receptor (beta chain) sequence with its context. The source of the sample is a study of blood T cell repertoires in COVID-19. Study-wide context: Some COVID-19 samples were acute and others convalescent; all came from the United States, Italy and Spain.

Here immunoSEQ multiplex PCR was the method, and the copy in TCRdb shows in-frame clones only, minus some. The data show under 300,000 clones, with around 90% seen just once and 0.99% held by the top ten. This clonotype originated in a woman aged 40 to 55 who had recovered from COVID-19. Sequenced input: peripheral blood.

CDR3 coding DNA: TGTGCCACCAGCCGGTCGGGGACAGGCCACTCTGGGGCCAACGTCCTGACTTTC. Protein product: CATSRSGTGHSGANVLTF. V is TRBV24-1 and J is TRBJ2-6, with TRBD1 identical over 8 bases. This CDR3 is 18 amino acids long. V gave up 7 bases and J gave up 0 bases; unmatched junction bases: 10. Germline lookup yields CDR1 KGHDR and CDR2 SFDVKD.